This T cell receptor beta chain is drawn from a study of cytotoxic CD8 clonotypes in ibrutinib-treated CLL. The overall study: Partial responders roughly 25, complete 2; roughly 12 progressed and about 14 stayed in remission by median around 6 years. Sequencing produced an average of roughly 270,000 productive templates and 85,000 to 100,000 productive rearrangements per sample. Study outcomes and limitations: Public clonotypes showed up rarely, and on treatment they shrank or held steady.

The CDR3 contains 15 residues. Germline values: CDR1 SNHLY, CDR2 FYNNEI. Trimming took 7 bases from V and 2 from J, leaving 17 bases between them. Target depth was 1 in 200,000 to 1 in 1 million T cells, about 10x per clonotype. Using immunoSEQ multiplex PCR, the repertoire was profiled, and TCRdb retains in-frame clones only, with some absent. The data show roughly 100,000 clones, almost 80% seen once. To note about this clone: The antigen is unknown.

The sequence derives from a human donor with chronic lymphocytic leukemia. The sequencing here drew on PBMCs, taken after 12 months of ibrutinib treatment. This chain uses TRBV2 with TRBJ1-1; D might be TRBD1 (6 bases). CDR3 amino acids: CASTSLGGGNTEAFF. Here the CDR3 DNA reads TGTGCCAGCACCTCTCTGGGAGGGGGAAACACTGAAGCTTTCTTT.